This TCR beta chain was sequenced during a study of blood T cell repertoires in COVID-19. Study-wide background: Spain, Italy and the United States supplied samples that represented acute and convalescent COVID-19. The analysed material was cDNA or gDNA that came from T cells, B-cell-depleted T cells, or PBMCs.

The V end lost 6 bases, the J end lost 5 bases, and 10 bases lay between the germline ends. The CDR3 covers 13 residues. Germline V CDR1 and CDR2: SGHTA, FQGTGA. In the original workflow: Nucleated cell counts were estimated from reference gene primer amplification. Libraries were prepared by immunoSEQ multiplex PCR; TCRdb keeps only in-frame clonotypes and omits some of them. The DNA was the basis for D and trimming; V, J and clone size are from that table. The table lists under 150,000 clones, roughly 80% of them singletons. Sequences were obtained from peripheral blood. The receptor comes from a human donor in a cohort sampled during active COVID-19. The chain combines TRBV7-3 with TRBJ2-2, with D possibly being TRBD1 (6 bases). The CDR3 loop reads CASSTGITGELFF. The CDR3 coding sequence is TGTGCCAGCAGTACAGGGATTACCGGGGAGCTGTTTTTT.